This TCR beta chain emerged from a study of blood T cell repertoires in COVID-19. Background on the study: Donors in the United States, Italy and Spain gave samples during acute or convalescent COVID-19. Sample material is recorded as cDNA or gDNA derived from T cells, B-cell-depleted T cells, or PBMCs.

Original processing notes: Estimated nucleated cell counts came from reference gene primer amplification. Profiling relied on immunoSEQ multiplex PCR, and the TCRdb table lists in-frame clones only, not all of them. V and J calls and clone size follow that table, whereas D and trimming were derived from the DNA. This sample carries about 86,000 clones, about nine tenths of them seen once, and the ten largest clones take over 0.95%. This TCR came from a human donor in a cohort sampled during active COVID-19. The sequencing sample was made of peripheral blood.

The CDR3 sequence is CASTTFGQGSFYTF. CDR3 DNA sequence: TGTGCCAGCACCACATTCGGACAGGGGTCATTCTACACCTTC. This chain uses TRBV28 with TRBJ1-2, with TRBD1 matching 9 bases. With 7 bases clipped from V and 10 bases from J, the junction kept 13 bases outside the gene matches. The CDR3 is made up of 14 amino acids. The germline gives CDR1 MDHEN, CDR2 SYDVKM.